This T cell receptor beta chain was identified during a study of T cell responses to AZD1222 COVID-19 vaccine. General study findings and limits: It was only after the peak T cell response that any repertoires were sampled. Unmutated variant regions are reportedly the target of nearly half of TCRs that are spike-specific. Spike-specific TCR repertoires showed rising breadth and depth after two AZD1222 doses.

A word on this clone: Antigen: not known.

Profiled with immunoSEQ multiplex PCR; TCRdb holds only in-frame clones, not every one. Here the sample spans about 81,000 clones, 91% being singletons. CDR1 and CDR2 from the germline V gene are ENHRY and SYGVKD. V lost 8 bases, J lost 8 bases, and 4 bases stayed unmatched. CDR3 length: 12 residues. The sequence was obtained from an adult who received the AZD1222 COVID-19 vaccine. The chain has TRBV10-3 and TRBJ1-3, with 9 bases that match TRBD1. The sequencing here drew on peripheral blood, taken 28 days after the second AZD1222 dose. The CDR3 region has the DNA TGTGCCATCGAGACAGGGGGGTACACCATATATTTT. This translates into CAIETGGYTIYF.